This T cell receptor beta chain comes out of a study of blood T cell repertoires in COVID-19. The table lists this clone with a count of one. CDR1 is KGHSH, CDR2 LQKENI, per germline. The CDR3 extends over 13 amino acids. V dropped 3 bases and J dropped 6; count of bases not matched to a gene: 4. Profiled with immunoSEQ multiplex PCR; TCRdb holds only in-frame clones, not every one. Of some 160,000 clones listed, over 80% are singletons. Assignments of participants to cohorts depended upon their own reported clinical history. Recovered Cohort 3 donors showed two negative PCRs, clearance, or symptom resolution.

This clonotype originated in a woman in her thirties or forties who had recovered from COVID-19. The chain carries TRBV18 and TRBJ1-2, with TRBD1 matching 7 bases. Material: PBMCs or T cells enriched from blood (not recorded which). The chain's CDR3 is CASSPDRDHGYTF. Written as DNA, the CDR3 is TGTGCCAGCTCACCTGACAGGGATCATGGCTACACCTTC.